A selection of T cell receptor beta chains follows, all from one sample in a study of vaccination and CD4 T cells after COVID-19. For these receptors, no antigen is known. TCRdb reprocessed the PCR reads with MiXCR, giving one entry per CDR3 protein. The sample shows 20,000 or so distinct CDR3 sequences, about 50% of them seen only once. Specimen: cultured CD4+ T cells from blood. The receptor source for this set is a human donor with COVID-19. CDR3s include the opening cysteine and the closing phenylalanine or tryptophan. D genes are given only for firm matches. Size tells how often a clone was seen (once, few, many) or the class of an expanded clone, and some rows leave it out.

>NA|NA|TRBV11-2|TRBJ1-3
TGTGCCAGCAGCTTAGGTCCGACTGGAAACACCATATATTTT
CASSLGPTGNTIYF
>NA|once|TRBV19|TRBJ1-6
TGTGCCAGTAGTCTTAGGGGCGAATATAATTCACCCCTCCACTTT
CASSLRGEYNSPLHF
>NA|NA|TRBV2|TRBJ1-1
TGTGCCAGCAGTGAAAGGCAGGGGAACACTGAAGCTTTCTTT
CASSERQGNTEAFF
>NA|NA|TRBV28|TRBJ2-7
TGTGCCAGCAGTGGGGGAACAGGGCCTTACCGCGAGCAGTACTTC
CASSGGTGPYREQYF
>NA|NA|TRBV15|TRBJ2-1
TGTGCCACCTACTCGACGGAAAGCTCCTACAATGAGCAGTTCTTC
CATYSTESSYNEQFF
>NA|few|TRBV6-2/TRBV6-3|TRBJ1-1
TGTGCCAGCAGTTATCTGGGGGAGGACACTGAAGCTTTCTTT
CASSYLGEDTEAFF
>TRBD2|once|TRBV4-2|TRBJ2-1
TGTGCCAGCAGCCACGGGACTAGCGGGGGGTTCTACAATGAGCAGTTCTTC
CASSHGTSGGFYNEQFF
>NA|NA|TRBV2|TRBJ2-2
TGTGCCAGCAGGCCTTCGGGGGGCGGCACCGGGGAGCTGTTTTTT
CASRPSGGGTGELFF
>NA|few|TRBV20-1|TRBJ1-6
TGCAGTGCTACCCCGGGACTCCGGGCGTATAATTCACCCCTCCACTTT
CSATPGLRAYNSPLHF
>NA|NA|TRBV28|TRBJ1-2
TGTGCCAGCAGTTTAGAGGGGTACTATGGCTACACCTTC
CASSLEGYYGYTF
>TRBD1|few|TRBV7-2|TRBJ2-1
TGTGCCAGCAGCTTAGGGACAGGGCCCTACAATGAGCAGTTCTTC
CASSLGTGPYNEQFF
>NA|NA|TRBV19|TRBJ2-1
TGTGCCAGTACCCTGAGGGGGGGGCCTGACAATGAGCAGTTCTTC
CASTLRGGPDNEQFF
>NA|once|TRBV11-3|TRBJ2-5
TGTGCCAGCAGCTTAGTGGGTAGCTCAGGTGGGGAGACCCAGTACTTC
CASSLVGSSGGETQYF
>NA|NA|TRBV20-1|TRBJ2-5
TGCAGTGCTCGAACCTCCCCCCCGGACATAAAAGAGACCCAGTACTTC
CSARTSPPDIKETQYF
>TRBD1|NA|TRBV25-1|TRBJ1-2
TGTGCCAGCAGCGACAGGGGTCATGGCTACACCTTC
CASSDRGHGYTF
>TRBD1|NA|TRBV20-1|TRBJ1-5
TGCAGTGCTAGGGGGACAGCCCTTTGGCCCCAGCATTTT
CSARGTALWPQHF